These 32 T cell receptor beta chains came from one sample sequenced in a study of spatial heterogeneity in lung cancer. Each CDR3 protein gets one entry after TCRdb re-called the 5' RACE reads with MiXCR. The sample consists of 110,000 or so distinct CDR3 sequences, under 14% of them appearing once. Indicated time point: blood at routine non-recurrence follow-up after resection. The source was PBMCs, collected at follow-up. These receptors were taken from a female donor with early-stage non-small cell lung cancer.

This clonotype has a count of ten or more. V usage is TRBV18 and J usage is TRBJ2-7, with 10 bases lining up with TRBD1. This CDR3 is 13 amino acids long. Germline V gene lookup returns CDR1 KGHSH and CDR2 LQKENI. The ends lost 6 bases at V and 2 bases at J; junction bases unmatched: 1. The CDR3 spells CASSGTGAYEQYF. CDR3 coding DNA: TGTGCCAGCTCTGGGACAGGGGCCTACGAGCAGTACTTC.

At least ten counts were recorded for this clonotype. V usage is TRBV7-3 and J usage is TRBJ1-5; TRBD1 agrees at 9 bases. Germline V gene sequence: CDR1 SGHTA, CDR2 FQGTGA. The CDR3 totals 18 residues. V shed 5 bases and J 1 base; nucleotides not matched to a gene: 12. The CDR3 DNA is TGTGCCAGCAGCGCCCCGGGACAGGGAGATTCAAGCAATCAGCCCCAGCATTTT. Amino acids: CASSAPGQGDSSNQPQHF. Using reference TRBV7-3 and TRBJ1-5 for the parts outside the CDR3, the full variable domain is GAGVSQTPSNKVTEKGKYVELRCDPISGHTALYWYRQSLGQGPEFLIYFQGTGAADDSGLPNDRFFAVRPEGSVSTLKIQRTERGDSAVYLCASSAPGQGDSSNQPQHFGDGTRLSIL.

This clonotype was observed at least ten times. The rearrangement links TRBV10-3 to TRBJ1-5; D is uncertain. Looked up from germline, CDR1 is ENHRY and CDR2 is SYGVKD. The CDR3 consists of 15 residues. Trimming stripped 0 bases from V and 7 bases from J, with 13 bases between. Here the CDR3 reads CAISESTPGVQPQHF. In DNA form, the CDR3 reads TGTGCCATCAGTGAGTCTACTCCCGGAGTCCAGCCCCAGCATTTT.

This clonotype was detected only a few times. This sequence joins TRBV5-1 and TRBJ1-1; D ambiguous. The germline V gene encodes CDR1 SGHRS and CDR2 YFSETQ. The length of the CDR3 is 15 residues. Trimming cost V 5 bases and J 3 bases, with 17 bases left between them. In DNA form, the CDR3 reads TGCGCCAGCAGAGAGAACTTTAACTGGGACACTGAAGCTTTCTTT. This sequence encodes CASRENFNWDTEAFF.

This clonotype was counted ten times or more. This chain links TRBV28 with TRBJ1-1; TRBD1 matches at 10 bases. V lost 7 bases, J lost 4 bases, and 6 bases stayed unmatched. Germline assignment: CDR1 MDHEN and CDR2 SYDVKM. The CDR3 is 14 residues long. This chain's CDR3 is CASTRTGGGTEAFF. The CDR3, as DNA: TGTGCCAGCACGAGGACAGGGGGAGGCACTGAAGCTTTCTTT.

This clonotype was recorded a few times. This chain connects TRBV4-2 to TRBJ2-1, with a weak D call TRBD1 (5 bases). The CDR3 runs to 12 residues. V was clipped by 4 bases and J by 6 bases, with 7 bases between them. Germline V lookup: CDR1 LGHNA, CDR2 YNFKEQ. For the CDR3, the DNA is TGTGCCAGCAGCCGACAGACCAATGAGCAGTTCTTC. Translating gives CASSRQTNEQFF.

The chain is built from TRBV11-2 and TRBJ1-4; unclear D gene. V lost 6 bases and J lost 7, with 15 bases in between. The V gene's germline CDR1 is SGHAT and CDR2 FQNNGV. There are 14 residues in the CDR3. The CDR3 is CASSLMEGFEKLFF. CDR3 nucleotides: TGTGCCAGCAGTCTAATGGAGGGATTTGAAAAACTGTTTTTT.

Many counts were recorded for this clonotype. The J gene is TRBJ1-3, the V gene TRBV29-1; TRBD1 matches 10 bases. This CDR3 region has 15 residues. The V and J ends lost 4 bases and 3 bases, in that order; junction bases with no gene match: 6. CDR1 and CDR2 (germline): SQVTM, ANQGSEA. CDR3 residues: CSVGGQGLDGNTIYF. CDR3 nucleotide sequence: TGCAGCGTTGGGGGACAGGGGTTGGATGGAAACACCATATATTTT.

This rearrangement joins TRBV29-1 to TRBJ2-1; 10 positions match TRBD2. CDR1 SQVTM and CDR2 ANQGSEA come from the germline V gene. The CDR3 length is 15 residues. The V gene end was trimmed by 4 bases and the J gene end by 7 bases; junction bases not matched to a gene: 10. DNA for the CDR3: TGCAGCGTTGTGAGTCTAGCGGGAGCGGGGAATGAGCAGTTCTTC. It yields the protein CSVVSLAGAGNEQFF.

V gene TRBV11-1 combines with J gene TRBJ2-2, with D hard to call. Trimming pared 5 bases from V and 1 base from J, leaving 11 bases between. Germline values: CDR1 SGHAT, CDR2 FQDESV (reference sequence). The CDR3 runs to 15 residues. CDR3 nucleotide sequence: TGTGCCAGCAGCCCCGTTAGATGGAACACCGGGGAGCTGTTTTTT. Translating it yields CASSPVRWNTGELFF.

Only a few counts were recorded for this clonotype. The CDR3 DNA sequence: TGTGCCAGCATCCTTACACAGAACACTGAAGCTTTCTTT. It translates to CASILTQNTEAFF. This chain uses TRBV12-3 or TRBV12-4 with TRBJ1-1, with unresolved D. The CDR3 runs to 13 residues. V shed 7 bases and J shed 1 base, with 10 bases lying between them.

This clonotype was seen a handful of times. The V and J genes are TRBV20-1 and TRBJ2-6; TRBD1 agrees at 7 bases. V shed 1 base, J shed 2 bases, and the junction held 2 bases outside the gene matches. This CDR3 spans 15 amino acids. Germline CDR1 DFQATT, CDR2 SNEGSKA (reference sequence). The CDR3, as DNA: TGCAGTGCTAGAGGAGGGGGCGCTGGGGCCAACGTCCTGACTTTC. Translation: CSARGGGAGANVLTF.

This clonotype has just a few counts. The V call is TRBV5-4, the J call TRBJ2-1; tentatively, D is TRBD1 (5 bases). CDR1 SGHNT and CDR2 YYREEE come from the germline V gene (reference sequence). The CDR3 runs 12 residues. The V end lost 4 bases, the J end lost 4 bases, and 6 bases lay between the germline ends. CDR3 bases: TGTGCCAGCAGCCAGGGTTACAATGAGCAGTTCTTC. It translates to CASSQGYNEQFF.

This clonotype has just a few counts. V gene TRBV24-1 combines with J gene TRBJ2-3; D is unresolved. Trimming cost V 4 bases and J 9 bases, with 16 bases left between them. The V gene's germline CDR1 is KGHDR and CDR2 SFDVKD. The CDR3 extends over 14 amino acids. The CDR3: CATSDRVGFGTQYF. The CDR3 nucleotides are TGTGCCACCAGTGACCGAGTTGGCTTCGGAACGCAGTATTTT.

This clonotype came up many times. The chain joins TRBV20-1 to TRBJ2-7; D is undetermined. CDR3 length: 11 amino acids. The V end lost 6 bases, the J end lost 4 bases, and 10 bases lay between the germline ends. The V gene's germline CDR1 is DFQATT and CDR2 SNEGSKA (reference sequence). CDR3 in amino acids: CSAKTQYEQYV. DNA of the CDR3: TGCAGTGCCAAAACCCAATACGAGCAGTACGTC.

Regarding this clonotype: The CDR3 end shows no conserved phenylalanine or tryptophan, and so a read error is likely. The V call is TRBV6-5, the J call TRBJ1-1, with D possibly matching TRBD1 (5 bases). There are 13 residues in the CDR3. The V gene's germline CDR1 is MNHEY and CDR2 SVGAGI. The V and J ends lost 6 bases and 3 bases respectively, with 11 bases between them. CDR3 region: CASSQGGYTEAFS. CDR3 DNA: TGTGCCAGCAGCCAGGGAGGGTACACTGAAGCTTTCTCT.

The sample holds a few counts of this clonotype. This sequence joins TRBV5-1 and TRBJ2-1; D call uncertain. CDR1 and CDR2 (germline): SGHRS, YFSETQ. The CDR3 totals 12 residues. V was pared by 1 base and J by 6 bases, with 5 bases between. The CDR3 sequence is CASSLSFNEQFF. In nucleotides, the CDR3 is TGCGCCAGCAGCTTGAGTTTCAATGAGCAGTTCTTC.

This clonotype was seen more than once but under ten times. The chain joins TRBV7-2 to TRBJ2-5; 8 bases agree with TRBD2. Losses at the gene ends were 7 bases for V and 3 bases for J; bases not matched to a gene: 7. This CDR3 region has 14 residues. Germline V gene lookup returns CDR1 SGHTA and CDR2 FQGNSA. CDR3: CASTRGGLEETQYF. CDR3 nucleotide sequence: TGTGCCAGCACCCGGGGGGGTTTAGAAGAGACCCAGTACTTC.

This clonotype was found a few times. The rearrangement uses TRBV20-1 and TRBJ1-1; a weak D match, TRBD1 (5 bases). V lost 3 bases and J lost 7, with 27 bases in between. The CDR3 totals 17 residues. Germline CDR1 DFQATT, CDR2 SNEGSKA (reference sequence). The CDR3 nucleotides read TGCAGTGCTAGGCCTCAAGTGGGTATAGACAGCGGCGTTGAAGCTTTCTTT. The encoded protein is CSARPQVGIDSGVEAFF.

In this sample, this clonotype turned up a few times. The V call is TRBV4-2, the J call TRBJ2-3; D is ambiguous. The V and J ends lost 1 base and 6 bases respectively, with 8 bases between them. This CDR3 has 13 amino acids. Germline CDR1 LGHNA, CDR2 YNFKEQ. CDR3 DNA sequence: TGTGCCAGCAGCCAAGCCGGGCCCGATACGCAGTATTTT. Its translation: CASSQAGPDTQYF.

This clonotype was observed at least ten times. V usage is TRBV29-1 and J usage is TRBJ1-6, with 7 bases matching TRBD1. The CDR3 covers 14 residues. Germline loops: CDR1 SQVTM, CDR2 ANQGSEA. V gave up 5 bases and J gave up 6 bases; unmatched junction bases: 7. CDR3 bases: TGCAGCGTTTCCGACAGGGCAACTAATTCACCCCTCCACTTT. This translates into CSVSDRATNSPLHF.

This clonotype was observed a handful of times. This rearrangement joins TRBV15 to TRBJ2-3, with 7 bases that match TRBD2. V lost 1 base and J lost 2; bases outside the gene matches: 6. CDR3 length equals 16 residues. Germline values: CDR1 LNHNV, CDR2 YYDKDF (reference sequence). The DNA of the CDR3 is TGTGCCACCAGCAGAGGGGGAGCGGGGTCCACAGATACGCAGTATTTT. Amino acid sequence: CATSRGGAGSTDTQYF.

V is TRBV28 and J is TRBJ1-1; possibly TRBD1 for D (6 bases). V lost 5 bases, J lost 4 bases, and 17 bases lay in between. CDR3 length: 15 amino acids. Per the germline V gene, CDR1 is MDHEN and CDR2 is SYDVKM. CDR3 region: CASSEPQGGVTEAFF. The CDR3 nucleotides read TGTGCCAGCAGTGAGCCACAGGGAGGGGTCACTGAAGCTTTCTTT.

This clonotype was detected only a few times. The chain links TRBV6-2 or TRBV6-3 to TRBJ1-1; D not certain. Trimming shortened V by 6 bases and J by 2 bases, and 4 bases separated the two germline ends. Germline CDR1 MNHEY, CDR2 SVGEGT. The CDR3 is 11 residues long. CDR3 nucleotides: TGTGCCAGCAGATATAACACTGAAGCTTTCTTT. It specifies CASRYNTEAFF.

This clonotype appeared a single time. The chain is built from TRBV20-1 and TRBJ2-3; TRBD2 matches 14 bases. Germline V lookup: CDR1 DFQATT, CDR2 SNEGSKA (reference sequence). Trimming took 5 bases from V and 4 from J; bases not matched to a gene: 8. CDR3 length equals 16 residues. The chain's CDR3 is CSARPGLAGAADTQYF. CDR3 nucleotides: TGCAGTGCTCGGCCGGGACTAGCGGGAGCGGCAGATACGCAGTATTTT.

This clonotype was counted ten times or more. The chain employs TRBV15 and TRBJ2-1; D might be TRBD2 (6 bases). V was clipped by 3 bases and J by 4 bases, with 13 bases between them. The CDR3 length is 15 residues. CDR1 is LNHNV and CDR2 is YYDKDF in the germline V gene (reference sequence). In nucleotides, the CDR3 is TGTGCCACCAGCAGCTTTACGGGGACTTACAATGAGCAGTTCTTC. Amino acids: CATSSFTGTYNEQFF.

This clonotype was observed many times. The gene calls are TRBV9 and TRBJ2-3; D unresolved. CDR3 length: 14 amino acids. CDR1 and CDR2 (germline): SGDLS, YYNGEE. Trimming stripped 3 bases from V and 1 base from J, with 9 bases between. CDR3 in DNA: TGTGCCAGCAGCGAGGGTTGGGGCACAGATACGCAGTATTTT. This codes for CASSEGWGTDTQYF.

This clonotype was observed a single time. A read error may produce the germline difference seen at one junction end. The J gene is TRBJ1-5, the V gene TRBV4-1; D may be TRBD1 (5 bases). Germline CDR1 reads MGHRA; CDR2 reads YSYEKL. The CDR3 runs 18 residues. The chain's CDR3 is CTSSHGAFGTDSNQPQHF. Written as DNA, the CDR3 is TGCACCAGCAGCCATGGGGCTTTCGGGACTGATAGCAATCAGCCCCAGCATTTT.

This clonotype was counted ten times or more. This chain connects TRBV12-3 or TRBV12-4 to TRBJ2-3, with 7 bases matching TRBD1. The CDR3 extends over 15 amino acids. V dropped 6 bases and J dropped 2; count of bases not matched to a gene: 8. CDR3 in DNA: TGTGCCAGCAGCCGTCGACAGGGTGTCACAGATACGCAGTATTTT. It translates to CASSRRQGVTDTQYF.

The chain employs TRBV4-2 and TRBJ2-1; tentatively, D is TRBD1 or TRBD2 (5 bases each). Trimming shortened V by 2 bases and J by 5 bases, and 16 bases separated the two germline ends. The CDR3 is 16 amino acids. Germline CDR1 is LGHNA and CDR2 is YNFKEQ. The CDR3 spells CASSQKPGPGNNEQFF. For the CDR3, the DNA is TGTGCCAGCAGCCAAAAACCGGGACCGGGGAACAATGAGCAGTTCTTC.

CDR3 DNA sequence: TGCGCCAGCAGCTTGGAGGGGTCGTTTCCTGAAGCTTTCTTT. The encoded protein is CASSLEGSFPEAFF. V usage is TRBV5-1 and J usage is TRBJ1-1; possible D gene TRBD1, 5 bases. This CDR3 contains 14 residues. Between the trimmed V and J ends, which lost 0 bases and 6 bases, there was a span of 12 bases. CDR1 SGHRS and CDR2 YFSETQ come from the germline V gene.

A few counts support this clonotype. This chain joins TRBV6-1 and TRBJ2-3; D not resolved. The CDR3 is 16 amino acids. Per germline, CDR1 MNHNS and CDR2 SASEGT. Trimming stripped 2 bases from V and 0 bases from J, with 12 bases between. CDR3 DNA sequence: TGTGCCAGCAGTGAAAAAGCGCTCACTAGCACAGATACGCAGTATTTT. Amino acids: CASSEKALTSTDTQYF.